The 11 T cell receptor beta chains presented below share a single source sample, sequenced in a study of T cells in Graves' hyperthyroidism and ophthalmopathy. Amplification yielded TCR beta CDR3 regions, with RNA transcripts as the source. The HTBI primer set was used in a first-round RT-PCR of the TCR CDR3. Each CDR3 protein gets one entry after TCRdb re-called the multiplex PCR reads with MiXCR. The sample carries 500,000 to 600,000 distinct CDR3 sequences, 15% to 20% recorded once. The sample consisted of blood. These receptors were obtained from a man aged 35 to 55 with Graves' ophthalmopathy.

This clonotype was recorded at least ten times. V gene TRBV6-5 combines with J gene TRBJ1-1, with a tentative D call TRBD1 (5 bases). Trimming removed 2 bases from V and 6 bases from J, with 10 bases in between. The CDR3 is 13 residues long. Germline values: CDR1 MNHEY, CDR2 SVGAGI. The CDR3 coding sequence is TGTGCCAGCAGTTACGGGGCCCTAGCTGAAGCTTTCTTT. Protein product: CASSYGALAEAFF.

The chain links TRBV27 to TRBJ1-4; TRBD1 matches at 8 bases. Germline V lookup: CDR1 MNHEY, CDR2 SMNVEV (reference sequence). V lost 6 bases and J lost 5; bases outside the gene matches: 5. The CDR3 sequence is 14 residues long. The DNA of the CDR3 is TGTGCCAGCAGCCGCGGGACAGGAAATGAAAAACTGTTTTTT. The encoded protein is CASSRGTGNEKLFF.

This clonotype was recorded a few times. The chain joins TRBV2 to TRBJ2-4; TRBD2 aligns across 13 bases. CDR1 is SNHLY, CDR2 FYNNEI, per germline. The CDR3 covers 15 residues. V lost 10 bases and J lost 7; bases outside the gene matches: 10. The CDR3 spells CATKRLAGGGNIQYF. The CDR3 DNA follows: TGTGCCACCAAACGACTAGCGGGAGGAGGGAACATTCAGTACTTC.

The chain has TRBV27 and TRBJ1-6; D may be TRBD1 (6 bases). The CDR3 runs to 15 residues. V was pared by 6 bases and J by 10 bases, with 19 bases between. Germline lookup yields CDR1 MNHEY and CDR2 SMNVEV (reference sequence). DNA of the CDR3: TGTGCCAGCAGCCGCCCCGGGGGCAATGAGTCACCCCTCCACTTT. Protein: CASSRPGGNESPLHF.

The rearrangement uses TRBV12-3 or TRBV12-4 and TRBJ2-7, with TRBD1 matching 9 bases. Germline trimming cut 4 bases from V and 2 bases from J; bases unmatched to any gene: 9. The length of the CDR3 is 16 residues. The CDR3 loop reads CASSWSSTGGTYEQYF. CDR3 sequence (DNA): TGTGCCAGCAGTTGGAGCTCGACAGGGGGGACCTACGAGCAGTACTTC.

This clonotype was picked up many times. The gene calls are TRBV15 and TRBJ2-1; the D is unclear. CDR3 length equals 16 residues. Germline CDR1 LNHNV, CDR2 YYDKDF (reference sequence). V shed 0 bases and J shed 1 base, with 10 bases lying between them. In DNA form, the CDR3 reads TGTGCCACCAGCAGAGATGAGGCCGAATCCTACAATGAGCAGTTCTTC. Its translation: CATSRDEAESYNEQFF.

This clonotype was found many times. Here the CDR3 reads CASSRGLAGGRSTDTQYF. The CDR3 bases are TGTGCCAGCAGCCGTGGACTAGCGGGGGGCCGTAGCACAGATACGCAGTATTTT. The rearrangement uses TRBV12-3 or TRBV12-4 and TRBJ2-3; TRBD2 matches at 14 bases. The CDR3 length is 18 residues. With 6 bases clipped from V and 0 bases from J, the junction kept 8 bases outside the gene matches.

A word on this clonotype: A much bigger clone sits one base away, suggesting this may be a read error. V and J are TRBV11-2 and TRBJ2-1, with D hard to call. The CDR3 length is 14 residues. V dropped 2 bases and J dropped 6 bases, with 11 bases sitting between them. The germline V gene encodes CDR1 SGHAT and CDR2 FQNNGV. The chain's CDR3 is CASSLKGGFNEQFF. The CDR3, as DNA: TGTGCCAGCAGCTTAAAGGGTGGTTTCAATGAGCAGTTCTTC.

The chain joins TRBV7-9 to TRBJ2-1; D is uncertain. This CDR3 has 12 residues. V lost 6 bases to trimming and J lost 9 bases, with 12 bases between them. CDR1 is SEHNR, CDR2 FQNEAQ, per germline (reference sequence). CDR3 amino acids: CASRALGTEQFF. Here the CDR3 DNA reads TGTGCCAGCAGGGCCCTGGGCACTGAGCAGTTCTTC. The variable domain in full, with the rest retrieved from reference TRBV7-9 and TRBJ2-1, is DTGVSQNPRHKITKRGQNVTFRCDPISEHNRLYWYRQTLGQGPEFLTYFQNEAQLEKSRLLSDRFSAERPKGSFSTLEIQRTEQGDSAMYLCASRALGTEQFFGPGTRLTVL.

This clonotype was detected a few times. This chain connects TRBV9 to TRBJ2-4, with D perhaps TRBD1 or TRBD2 (5 bases each). Germline CDR1 SGDLS, CDR2 YYNGEE. This CDR3 comprises 16 residues. Trimming cost V 4 bases and J 7 bases, with 21 bases left between them. CDR3 loop: CASSYSRDPRGNIQYF. The DNA of the CDR3 is TGTGCCAGCAGCTACAGCAGGGACCCCCGCGGTAACATTCAGTACTTC. Full variable domain (missing parts from reference TRBV9 and TRBJ2-4): DSGVTQTPKHLITATGQRVTLRCSPRSGDLSVYWYQQSLDQGLQFLIQYYNGEERAKGNILERFSAQQFPDLHSELNLSSLELGDSALYFCASSYSRDPRGNIQYFGAGTRLSVL.

The V and J genes are TRBV4-2 and TRBJ2-3; D is undetermined. The CDR3 has 14 amino acids. From germline, CDR1 is LGHNA and CDR2 YNFKEQ. Trimming shortened V by 1 base and J by 7 bases, and 12 bases separated the two germline ends. CDR3 sequence: CASSQGNNRNTQYF. The CDR3 coding sequence is TGTGCCAGCAGCCAAGGGAATAACAGAAATACGCAGTATTTT.